This passage covers 9 T cell receptor beta chains from one sample sequenced in a study of OX40 agonist ivuxolimab in advanced cancers. Libraries came from the immunoSEQ multiplex PCR assay. TCRdb stores this immuneACCESS table with in-frame sequences only. Part of the clones is absent; in the studies checked, under half of the shortfall reflects unresolved V genes, and no reason is known for the rest. This sample lists about 20,000 clones; approximately 80% were detected once. Approximately 3.1% of the sample is held by the ten biggest clonotypes. Here the sequenced sample was CD4+ or CD8+ T cells sorted from blood, taken in a trial of the OX40 agonist ivuxolimab. The receptors were gathered from an adult with an advanced solid tumor such as melanoma, head and neck, liver or kidney cancer.

This clone was seen once. The CDR3 loop reads CASSSTRGGETQYF. The CDR3 nucleotides read TGTGCCAGCAGCTCAACGAGGGGGGGAGAGACCCAGTACTTC. J is TRBJ2-5 and V is TRBV7-2, with D perhaps matching TRBD2 (7 bases). Trimming took 4 bases from V and 4 from J, leaving 13 bases between them. This CDR3 region has 14 residues. CDR1 and CDR2 (germline): SGHTA, FQGNSA.

The chain carries TRBV5-4 and TRBJ2-1, with a possible D match to TRBD2 (6 bases). CDR1 and CDR2 (germline): SGHNT, YYREEE (reference sequence). There are 15 residues in the CDR3. The ends were cut back, 3 bases at V and 6 bases at J, with 16 bases in the middle. In DNA, the CDR3 is TGTGCCAGCAGCTCCCGGCGGGGTTGGTCCAATGAGCAGTTCTTC. Protein product: CASSSRRGWSNEQFF.

V and J are TRBV5-4 and TRBJ1-4, with D maybe TRBD1 (5 bases). This CDR3 spans 12 amino acids. CDR1 is SGHNT, CDR2 YYREEE, per germline (reference sequence). Trimming cost V 3 bases and J 11 bases, with 11 bases left between them. CDR3 sequence: CASSWGPGKLFF. For the CDR3, the DNA is TGTGCCAGCAGCTGGGGCCCGGGGAAACTGTTTTTT.

This clone appeared once. V and J are TRBV6-1 and TRBJ1-4, with a possible D match to TRBD1 (5 bases). Germline CDR1 MNHNS, CDR2 SASEGT. The V gene lost 0 bases and the J gene lost 8 bases, with 13 bases spanning the gap. The CDR3 covers 15 residues. The CDR3 region has the DNA TGTGCCAGCAGTGAAGCGGGACGCGAAGGAGAAAAACTGTTTTTT. Encoded protein: CASSEAGREGEKLFF.

The chain combines TRBV18 with TRBJ1-4, with 8 bases fitting TRBD1. Germline CDR1 reads KGHSH; CDR2 reads LQKENI. V gave up 2 bases and J gave up 8 bases; unmatched junction bases: 13. CDR3 length equals 17 residues. CDR3 nucleotides: TGTGCCAGCTCACCATCAAGACGGACAGGGTCTCCGGAAAAACTGTTTTTT. Encoded protein: CASSPSRRTGSPEKLFF.

The rearrangement joins TRBV9 to TRBJ1-1, with D possibly TRBD1 on 6 matching bases. Trimming cost V 4 bases and J 1 base, with 14 bases left between them. The CDR3 totals 15 residues. CDR1 SGDLS and CDR2 YYNGEE come from the germline V gene. In DNA, the CDR3 is TGTGCCAGCAGCCCCACCAGACAGGAGAACACTGAAGCTTTCTTT. As protein: CASSPTRQENTEAFF.

Of note for this clone: This same CDR3 is encoded by further DNA sequences in the sample. The J gene is TRBJ1-2, the V gene TRBV28; D may be TRBD1 (6 bases). V was shortened by 4 bases and J by 8 bases, with 20 bases between the two germline ends. The CDR3 runs 15 residues. CDR1 and CDR2 (germline): MDHEN, SYDVKM. The CDR3 nucleotides read TGTGCCAGCAGTTCAAACGCGGCAGGGGTAAACGGCTACACCTTC. Translated: CASSSNAAGVNGYTF.

This clone has just one count. The rearrangement uses TRBV11-2 and TRBJ1-5; the match to TRBD1 covers 7 bases. The junction had 8 bases not matched to a gene; V was cut back by 5 bases and J by 7 bases. The germline gives CDR1 SGHAT, CDR2 FQNNGV. The CDR3 is made up of 14 amino acids. The CDR3 sequence is CASSDRQGRQPQHF. CDR3 sequence (DNA): TGTGCCAGCAGCGACAGACAGGGTCGACAGCCCCAGCATTTT.

This chain joins TRBV19 and TRBJ1-4; D unclear. The germline V gene encodes CDR1 LNHDA and CDR2 SQIVND (reference sequence). The length of the CDR3 is 15 residues. Trimming removed 7 bases at V and 3 bases at J, with 15 bases between. The CDR3 DNA sequence: TGTGCCAGTAACCCTCGGAATCAGGCTAATGAAAAACTGTTTTTT. Its protein product is CASNPRNQANEKLFF.